This passage covers 19 T cell receptor beta chains from one sample sequenced in a study of blood T cell repertoires in COVID-19. Libraries were prepared by immunoSEQ multiplex PCR; TCRdb keeps only in-frame clonotypes and omits some of them. Of about 230,000 clones listed, 65% to 90% were seen once; the top ten hold about 2.3%. The sequenced sample consisted of peripheral blood. The receptors were gathered from a man aged 35 to 55 who had recovered from COVID-19.

In regard to this clone: Other DNA sequences in this specimen translate into the identical CDR3. The chain links TRBV18 to TRBJ1-2; 10 bases agree with TRBD1. The junction had 2 bases not matched to a gene; V was cut back by 0 bases and J by 4 bases. CDR1 is KGHSH, CDR2 LQKENI, per germline. This CDR3 has 15 residues. CDR3 DNA sequence: TGTGCCAGCTCACCACCTGGACAGGGGGGCTATGGCTACACCTTC. It is translated as CASSPPGQGGYGYTF. The entire variable domain, with the rest obtained from reference TRBV18 and TRBJ1-2, is as follows: NAGVMQNPRHLVRRRGQEARLRCSPMKGHSHVYWYRQLPEEGLKFMVYLQKENIIDESGMPKERFSAEFPKEGPSILRIQQVVRGDSAAYFCASSPPGQGGYGYTFGSGTRLTVV.

The chain links TRBV7-2 to TRBJ1-6; possibly TRBD1 for D (6 bases). Per the germline V gene, CDR1 is SGHTA and CDR2 is FQGNSA. Deletions cut 5 bases from V and 5 bases from J, with 13 bases between. The CDR3 has 15 amino acids. The CDR3 nucleotides read TGTGCCAGCAGCCGTAAGGGGGATGATAATTCACCCCTCCACTTT. This encodes CASSRKGDDNSPLHF.

The V call is TRBV7-9, the J call TRBJ2-1, with 9 bases matching TRBD2. In germline, CDR1 is SEHNR, CDR2 FQNEAQ (reference sequence). The V gene end was trimmed by 5 bases and the J gene end by 1 base; junction bases not matched to a gene: 3. The CDR3 consists of 15 residues. The CDR3 reads CASSPLAGSYNEQFF. The CDR3 bases are TGTGCCAGCAGCCCCCTAGCGGGATCCTACAATGAGCAGTTCTTC.

The rearrangement links TRBV15 to TRBJ1-4, with 10 positions matching TRBD1. The junction had 5 bases not matched to a gene; V was cut back by 3 bases and J by 7 bases. CDR1 and CDR2 (germline): LNHNV, YYDKDF (reference sequence). This CDR3 comprises 15 residues. The DNA of the CDR3 is TGTGCCACCAGCAGCCTCGGGACAGGGGCTGAAAAACTGTTTTTT. Its protein product is CATSSLGTGAEKLFF. The complete variable domain, with remaining parts taken from reference TRBV15 and TRBJ1-4, reads DAMVIQNPRYQVTQFGKPVTLSCSQTLNHNVMYWYQQKSSQAPKLLFHYYDKDFNNEADTPDNFQSRRPNTSFCFLDIRSPGLGDTAMYLCATSSLGTGAEKLFFGSGTQLSVL.

This sequence joins TRBV11-3 and TRBJ2-4; D is unresolved. This CDR3 spans 14 amino acids. Germline CDR1 is SGHNT and CDR2 is YENEEA. Trimming stripped 1 base from V and 4 bases from J, with 8 bases between. CDR3 residues: CASSLVSGKNIQYF. The CDR3, as DNA: TGTGCCAGCAGCTTAGTGTCCGGTAAAAACATTCAGTACTTC.

CDR3 protein: CASSTGGGNQPQHF. The DNA for the CDR3 is TGTGCCAGCTCCACAGGCGGAGGCAATCAGCCCCAGCATTTT. The chain combines TRBV18 with TRBJ1-5, with D perhaps TRBD1 (5 bases). This CDR3 has 14 residues. V lost 6 bases and J 2 bases, leaving 11 bases between the germline ends. CDR1 and CDR2 from the germline V gene are KGHSH and LQKENI.

The rearrangement uses TRBV7-9 and TRBJ2-1; possibly TRBD2 for D (6 bases). The CDR3 runs to 16 residues. V was cut by 5 bases and J by 9 bases, with 23 bases left in between. The germline V gene encodes CDR1 SEHNR and CDR2 FQNEAQ (reference sequence). The CDR3, as DNA: TGTGCCAGCAGCCCTCGACTAGTTGGGGCTACGGGTGAGCAGTTCTTC. Amino acids: CASSPRLVGATGEQFF.

The V gene is TRBV19, the J gene TRBJ2-7; D possibly corresponds to TRBD2 (5 bases). The germline V gene encodes CDR1 LNHDA and CDR2 SQIVND (reference sequence). The ends were cut back, 5 bases at V and 3 bases at J, with 14 bases in the middle. The CDR3 is made up of 14 amino acids. The CDR3 loop reads CASSPEEARYEQYF. CDR3 coding DNA: TGTGCCAGTAGTCCTGAGGAGGCCCGCTACGAGCAGTACTTC.

The rearrangement uses TRBV5-1 and TRBJ2-2; no definite D call. This CDR3 has 14 residues. Trimming pared 0 bases from V and 4 bases from J, leaving 7 bases between. The germline CDR1 and CDR2 sequences are SGHRS and YFSETQ. CDR3 sequence (DNA): TGCGCCAGCAGCTTGGCAGGTATCACCGGGGAGCTGTTTTTT. It translates to CASSLAGITGELFF.

The chain uses TRBV23-1 and TRBJ2-1; TRBD2 matches at 8 bases. TRBV23-1 falls under the ORF class, with uncertain function. V lost 0 bases and J lost 5; bases outside the gene matches: 15. CDR3 length equals 19 residues. The CDR3 loop reads CASSQSPRLGSGNDNEQFF. DNA of the CDR3: TGCGCCAGCAGTCAATCCCCGCGCCTAGGTAGCGGGAACGACAATGAGCAGTTCTTC.

The V and J genes are TRBV7-2 and TRBJ1-2; the D gene is possibly TRBD1 (6 bases). The germline V gene encodes CDR1 SGHTA and CDR2 FQGNSA. This CDR3 is built from 16 residues. Trimming left V 1 base short and J 5 bases short, with 17 bases between. This CDR3 is CASSLGQARVGYGYTF. CDR3 nucleotide sequence: TGTGCCAGCAGCTTAGGACAGGCGCGAGTTGGGTATGGCTACACCTTC.

V and J are TRBV10-3 and TRBJ2-5; 9 nucleotides line up with TRBD2. The CDR3 extends over 15 amino acids. Germline V lookup: CDR1 ENHRY, CDR2 SYGVKD. The J segment lost 2 bases and the V segment lost 5 bases, leaving 6 bases of the junction unmatched. The CDR3 DNA reads as TGTGCCATCAGTTGGATAGCGGGGGAGCAAGAGACCCAGTACTTC. It translates to CAISWIAGEQETQYF.

This clone was seen more than once but under ten times. V gene TRBV29-1 combines with J gene TRBJ1-2; tentatively, D is TRBD1 (5 bases). Trimming took 4 bases from V and 9 from J, leaving 15 bases between them. This CDR3 has 12 residues. Looked up from germline, CDR1 is SQVTM and CDR2 is ANQGSEA. This chain's CDR3 is CSVGRDSRSYTF. For the CDR3, the DNA is TGCAGCGTTGGGAGGGACTCCAGGAGCTACACCTTC.

This sequence joins TRBV18 and TRBJ1-1, with 7 bases that match TRBD1. Germline V gene sequence: CDR1 KGHSH, CDR2 LQKENI. V gave up 2 bases and J gave up 1 base; unmatched junction bases: 4. This CDR3 contains 15 residues. DNA of the CDR3: TGTGCCAGCTCACCAAGACAGGGATCGAACACTGAAGCTTTCTTT. Its translation: CASSPRQGSNTEAFF.

The rearrangement links TRBV7-2 to TRBJ1-5; D is possibly TRBD1 (5 bases). Per germline, CDR1 SGHTA and CDR2 FQGNSA. V lost 1 base and J lost 6, with 13 bases in between. This CDR3 is 15 amino acids long. CDR3 DNA: TGTGCCAGCAGCTTAGTAGGGTCCGGGGGTCAGCCCCAGCATTTT. Protein: CASSLVGSGGQPQHF.

The CDR3 here is CASSLAGGGSGAFF. In DNA, the CDR3 is TGTGCCAGCAGCTTAGCGGGTGGGGGCTCCGGAGCTTTCTTT. This chain uses TRBV7-9 with TRBJ1-1; possible D gene TRBD1, 6 bases. Germline values: CDR1 SEHNR, CDR2 FQNEAQ (reference sequence). Trimming removed 0 bases at V and 10 bases at J, with 15 bases between. The CDR3 consists of 14 residues.

This chain joins TRBV5-4 and TRBJ2-5; possibly TRBD1 for D (5 bases). The V and J ends lost 1 base and 1 base respectively, with 8 bases between them. The CDR3 covers 14 residues. Germline V gives CDR1 SGHNT, CDR2 YYREEE (reference sequence). CDR3 DNA sequence: TGTGCCAGCAGCTTGCAGGGTTCCCAAGAGACCCAGTACTTC. Translated, it gives CASSLQGSQETQYF.

The rearrangement uses TRBV13 and TRBJ2-7; 7 nucleotides match TRBD2. CDR1 PRHDT and CDR2 FYEKMQ come from the germline V gene (reference sequence). This CDR3 contains 12 residues. V gave up 8 bases and J gave up 4 bases; unmatched junction bases: 5. The CDR3 protein is CASATGGYEQYF. CDR3 nucleotide sequence: TGTGCCAGCGCGACGGGGGGATACGAGCAGTACTTC.

The V gene is TRBV5-8, the J gene TRBJ2-2; D is possibly TRBD1 (6 bases). CDR3 length equals 18 residues. Trimming stripped 0 bases from V and 7 bases from J, with 22 bases between. From germline, CDR1 is SGHTS and CDR2 YDEGEE. CDR3 sequence: CASSLAVGRGWNNGELFF. CDR3 bases: TGTGCCAGCAGCTTGGCCGTAGGCAGGGGATGGAATAACGGGGAGCTGTTTTTT. The full variable domain, rest sourced from reference TRBV5-8 and TRBJ2-2, is EAGVTQSPTHLIKTRGQQATLRCSPISGHTSVYWYQQALGLGLQFLLWYDEGEERNRGNFPPRFSGRQFPNYSSELNVNALELEDSALYLCASSLAVGRGWNNGELFFGEGSRLTVL.